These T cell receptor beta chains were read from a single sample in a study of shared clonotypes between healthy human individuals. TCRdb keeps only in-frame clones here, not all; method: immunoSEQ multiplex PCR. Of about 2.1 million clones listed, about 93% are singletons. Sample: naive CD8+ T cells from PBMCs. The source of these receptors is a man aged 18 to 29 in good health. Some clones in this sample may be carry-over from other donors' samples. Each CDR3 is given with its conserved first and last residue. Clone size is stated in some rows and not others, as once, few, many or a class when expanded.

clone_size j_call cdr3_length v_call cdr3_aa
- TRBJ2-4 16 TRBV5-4 CASSLAGSGAKNIQYF
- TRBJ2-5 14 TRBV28 CASSFPGLQETQYF
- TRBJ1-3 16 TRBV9 CASSPRQTLAGNTIYF
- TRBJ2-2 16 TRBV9 CASSEMGGRATGELFF
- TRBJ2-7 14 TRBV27 CASSGTGAAYEQYF
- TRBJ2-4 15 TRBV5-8 CASSLGHRVKNIQYF
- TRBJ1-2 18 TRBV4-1 CASSQDHHGERDIYGYTF
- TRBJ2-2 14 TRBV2 CASSGGTSTGELFF
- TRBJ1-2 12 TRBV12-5 CASGGYSYGYTF
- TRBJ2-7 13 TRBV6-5 CASSALGMYEQYF
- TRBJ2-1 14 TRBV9 CASSGDAPYNEQFF
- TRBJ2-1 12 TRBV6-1 CASSDWGGEQFF
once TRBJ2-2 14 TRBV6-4 CASSDGGSGGELFF
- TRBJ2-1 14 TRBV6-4 CASSSGREGDEQFF
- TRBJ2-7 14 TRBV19 CASSIGDSTYEQYF
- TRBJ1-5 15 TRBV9 CASSPGTGVTQPQHF
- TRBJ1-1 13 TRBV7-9 CASSSQYNTEAFF
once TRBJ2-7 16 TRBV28 CASSPILAGGPYEQYF
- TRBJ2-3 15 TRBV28 CASSFGQGRVDTQYF
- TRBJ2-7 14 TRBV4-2 CASSQDQPSDGTDF
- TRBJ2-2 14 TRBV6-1 CATKQGAYTGELFF
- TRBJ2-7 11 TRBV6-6 CASSPLHEQYF
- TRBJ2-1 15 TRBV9 CASSGGTSGSNEQFF
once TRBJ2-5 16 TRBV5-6 CASSSRDRPIQETQYF